This entry describes one TCR beta chain. Terminally differentiated effector memory CD45RA+ cells were left out of the naive CD8 fraction, which was CD45RO-negative and positively selected for CCR7. This sample was included in a study of shared clonotypes between healthy human individuals. Whole-study context: Contributing individuals were two females and a few males aged 18 to 49.

CDR3 length: 15 residues. Germline CDR1 reads PRHDT; CDR2 reads FYEKMQ (reference sequence). V was clipped by 5 bases and J by 3 bases, with 17 bases between them. Using immunoSEQ multiplex PCR, the repertoire was profiled, and TCRdb retains in-frame clones only, with some absent. The sample gives approximately 590,000 clones, 95% to 96% of which show up once; 0.11% is in the top ten. This TCR came from a woman in her 30s in good health. Sequenced sample: naive CD8+ T cells sorted from blood. The V gene is TRBV13, the J gene TRBJ2-7, with D possibly being TRBD2 (6 bases). The CDR3 DNA reads as TGTGCCAGCAGCCCCCCCGGGACTGAAAACTACGAGCAGTACTTC. The encoded protein is CASSPPGTENYEQYF.